Below, one T cell receptor (beta chain) is given with its context. These data originate in a study of blood T cell repertoires in COVID-19. The data were produced by immunoSEQ multiplex PCR, yet TCRdb's version contains in-frame clones alone and is incomplete. The sample has about 170,000 clones; around 83% are singletons. CDR3 length equals 13 residues. With 7 bases removed from V and 7 bases from J, the gap between germline ends came to 16 bases. The genes are TRBV12-3 or TRBV12-4 and TRBJ1-2; a weak D match, TRBD1 (5 bases). This TCR was recovered from a man aged 45-60 years with active or convalescent COVID-19. Sequenced material: peripheral blood. The CDR3 region has the DNA TGTGCCAGCACCTCCCGACGGGGGTTTGGCTACACCTTC. This translates into CASTSRRGFGYTF.